The 24 T cell receptor beta chains below were found in one sample sequenced in a study of blood T cell repertoires in COVID-19. Assay used: immunoSEQ multiplex PCR; TCRdb lists only in-frame clones, some missing. This sample has around 170,000 clones, with approximately 90% found just once. Material: peripheral blood. Receptors originate from a man aged 55-75 years with acute or convalescent COVID-19.

V is TRBV5-5 and J is TRBJ2-5, with TRBD2 matching over 12 bases. Germline CDR1 SGHKS, CDR2 YYEKEE (reference sequence). The CDR3 spans 17 residues. V shed 4 bases and J 5 bases; nucleotides not matched to a gene: 12. The CDR3 protein is CASSRGLAGLAGETQYF. The CDR3 nucleotides are TGTGCCAGCAGCAGGGGACTAGCGGGTCTCGCAGGGGAGACCCAGTACTTC.

The J gene is TRBJ2-3, the V gene TRBV7-9; the D is unclear. This CDR3 is 12 amino acids long. Germline CDR1 and CDR2: SEHNR and FQNEAQ (reference sequence). V was clipped by 6 bases and J by 2 bases, with 6 bases between them. CDR3 protein: CASSWLTDTQYF. In DNA, the CDR3 is TGTGCCAGCAGTTGGCTCACAGATACGCAGTATTTT. Together with reference TRBV7-9 and TRBJ2-3, the CDR3 gives the full variable domain: DTGVSQNPRHKITKRGQNVTFRCDPISEHNRLYWYRQTLGQGPEFLTYFQNEAQLEKSRLLSDRFSAERPKGSFSTLEIQRTEQGDSAMYLCASSWLTDTQYFGPGTRLTVL.

The CDR3 bases are TGCAGCGTTGAAGTCAGGGGGGCTATTTACGGCTACACCTTC. Residues: CSVEVRGAIYGYTF. V and J are TRBV29-1 and TRBJ1-2; 7 positions agree with TRBD1. Germline V CDR1 and CDR2: SQVTM, ANQGSEA. The CDR3 loop spans 14 amino acids. The V segment lost 1 base and the J segment 8 bases; nucleotides outside the gene matches: 10. The full variable domain, in which reference TRBV29-1 and TRBJ1-2 provide the parts outside the CDR3, is SAVISQKPSRDICQRGTSLTIQCQVDSQVTMMFWYRQQPGQSLTLIATANQGSEATYESGFVIDKFPISRPNLTFSTLTVSNMSPEDSSIYLCSVEVRGAIYGYTFGSGTRLTVV.

V and J are TRBV18 and TRBJ2-7; TRBD2 is a possible D gene (6 bases). Trimming took 5 bases from V and 5 from J, leaving 7 bases between them. Germline V gene sequence: CDR1 KGHSH, CDR2 LQKENI. The CDR3 consists of 11 residues. The DNA of the CDR3 is TGTGCCAGCTCAGTAGCGGACGAGCAGTACTTC. Its protein is CASSVADEQYF.

This clone was found once. The rearrangement joins TRBV28 to TRBJ1-3; D uncertain. The germline V gene has CDR1 MDHEN and CDR2 SYDVKM. V was shortened by 2 bases and J by 4 bases, with 12 bases between the two germline ends. The CDR3 has 15 residues. In nucleotides, the CDR3 is TGTGCCAGCAGTTTAAAAGGTTTCGGGGGAAACACCATATATTTT. It yields the protein CASSLKGFGGNTIYF.

This chain uses TRBV27 with TRBJ1-2; 8 nucleotides line up with TRBD1. Per germline, CDR1 MNHEY and CDR2 SMNVEV (reference sequence). The CDR3 runs to 15 residues. Losses at the gene ends were 5 bases for V and 5 bases for J; bases not matched to a gene: 10. DNA of the CDR3: TGTGCCAGCAGTCTAACCAGACAGGGGACTTATGGCTACACCTTC. It yields the protein CASSLTRQGTYGYTF.

This clone is a singleton in its sample. The genes are TRBV7-2 and TRBJ2-7; D is ambiguous. Trimming took off 6 bases at V and 6 bases at J, with 18 bases between the two ends. Germline values: CDR1 SGHTA, CDR2 FQGNSA. The CDR3 contains 14 residues. The CDR3 bases are TGTGCCAGCAGGCCTCAGGTTGCCTCCATCGAGCAGTACGTC. This encodes CASRPQVASIEQYV.

The chain carries TRBV7-2 and TRBJ1-1; D call uncertain. Germline V gives CDR1 SGHTA, CDR2 FQGNSA. Trimming shortened V by 3 bases and J by 5 bases, and 10 bases separated the two germline ends. There are 13 residues in the CDR3. DNA of the CDR3: TGTGCCAGCAGCTTCCACCCGGGAACTGAAGCTTTCTTT. Protein: CASSFHPGTEAFF.

V is TRBV4-3 and J is TRBJ1-4; 9 nucleotides align to TRBD1. V shed 1 base and J 8 bases; nucleotides not matched to a gene: 8. The CDR3 has 16 amino acids. Germline CDR1 is LGHNA and CDR2 is YSLEER. CDR3 region: CASSQGPGQGREKLFF. The DNA of the CDR3 is TGCGCCAGCAGCCAAGGACCGGGACAGGGTAGAGAAAAACTGTTTTTT.

This clone has just one count. The chain recombines TRBV21-1 with TRBJ1-2; the D call of TRBD1 is as the table states it, not checked on the DNA. TRBV21-1 is labeled a pseudogene. This CDR3 spans 17 amino acids. The CDR3 here is CASSKASRQGINYGYTF. In nucleotides, the CDR3 is TGTGCCAGCAGCAAAGCATCGCGACAGGGAATAAACTATGGCTACACCTTC.

The chain carries TRBV7-2 and TRBJ1-5; tentative D call: TRBD1 (5 bases). Trimming took 0 bases from V and 3 from J, leaving 12 bases between them. Germline CDR1 SGHTA, CDR2 FQGNSA. The CDR3 loop spans 16 amino acids. The CDR3: CASSLAVQDYNQPQHF. The CDR3 coding sequence is TGTGCCAGCAGCTTAGCGGTACAGGATTACAATCAGCCCCAGCATTTT.

V usage is TRBV10-3 and J usage is TRBJ2-5, with a weak D call TRBD1 (5 bases). V was shortened by 4 bases and J by 6 bases, with 12 bases between the two germline ends. Germline CDR1 and CDR2: ENHRY and SYGVKD. This CDR3 contains 13 residues. The DNA for the CDR3 is TGTGCCATCAGTGTGCAGGGTGGCAAGACCCAGTACTTC. Its protein product is CAISVQGGKTQYF.

The chain joins TRBV7-3 to TRBJ2-3; weak D call: TRBD2 (6 bases). Germline-derived CDR1 and CDR2 are SGHTA and FQGTGA. The ends were cut back, 5 bases at V and 6 bases at J, with 15 bases in the middle. The CDR3 contains 14 residues. The CDR3 region has the DNA TGTGCCAGCAGCCCATATGTGGGGAGGGATACGCAGTATTTT. This translates into CASSPYVGRDTQYF.

The chain links TRBV19 to TRBJ1-5; the match to TRBD1 covers 9 bases. The CDR3 spans 14 residues. The trim removed 8 bases at V and 7 bases at J, leaving 9 bases unmatched. CDR1 is LNHDA and CDR2 is SQIVND in the germline V gene (reference sequence). The CDR3 loop is CASGTGTGGQPQHF. For the CDR3, the DNA is TGTGCCAGTGGGACAGGGACCGGGGGCCAGCCCCAGCATTTT. Variable domain in full (rest from reference TRBV19 and TRBJ1-5): DGGITQSPKYLFRKEGQNVTLSCEQNLNHDAMYWYRQDPGQGLRLIYYSQIVNDFQKGDIAEGYSVSREKKESFPLTVTSAQKNPTAFYLCASGTGTGGQPQHFGDGTRLSIL.

The gene calls are TRBV7-2 and TRBJ1-2, with 7 nucleotides matching TRBD1. This CDR3 comprises 13 residues. Trimming cost V 5 bases and J 8 bases; bases outside gene matches: 8. Germline CDR1 reads SGHTA; CDR2 reads FQGNSA. The CDR3 spells CASSRQGVGGYTF. As DNA, the CDR3 is TGTGCCAGCAGCCGACAGGGTGTGGGAGGCTACACCTTC. The variable domain in full, with the rest retrieved from reference TRBV7-2 and TRBJ1-2, is GAGVSQSPSNKVTEKGKDVELRCDPISGHTALYWYRQSLGQGLEFLIYFQGNSAPDKSGLPSDRFSAERTGGSVSTLTIQRTQQEDSAVYLCASSRQGVGGYTFGSGTRLTVV.

This chain joins TRBV7-8 and TRBJ1-5; 7 nucleotides align to TRBD1. Trimming removed 3 bases from V and 7 bases from J; junction bases left unmatched: 12. The CDR3 loop spans 16 amino acids. CDR1 SGHVS and CDR2 FQNEAQ come from the germline V gene. The DNA of the CDR3 is TGTGCCAGCAGCTTGGGGGGCAGGGGGGCGAGGCAGCCCCAGCATTTT. Its translation is CASSLGGRGARQPQHF.

A single count supports this clone. This chain connects TRBV6-6 to TRBJ2-1, with 7 bases identical to TRBD1. The germline CDR1 and CDR2 sequences are MNHNY and SVGAGI (reference sequence). This CDR3 comprises 16 residues. V was pared by 2 bases and J by 2 bases, with 6 bases of the junction left unmatched. CDR3 DNA sequence: TGTGCCAGCAGTTACGACGACAGGGCTCCCTACAATGAGCAGTTCTTC. Translation: CASSYDDRAPYNEQFF.

This sequence joins TRBV19 and TRBJ1-3; possible D gene TRBD1, 5 bases. CDR3 length: 15 residues. The germline CDR1 and CDR2 sequences are LNHDA and SQIVND (reference sequence). Deletions cut 5 bases from V and 2 bases from J, with 13 bases between. CDR3 sequence reads: CASSGGGNPGNTIYF. CDR3 in DNA: TGTGCCAGTAGTGGCGGGGGGAACCCTGGAAACACCATATATTTT.

V is TRBV27 and J is TRBJ1-2; D possibly corresponds to TRBD1 (6 bases). The CDR3 consists of 15 residues. The germline V gene encodes CDR1 MNHEY and CDR2 SMNVEV (reference sequence). V was pared by 0 bases and J by 2 bases, with 10 bases between. In DNA, the CDR3 is TGTGCCAGCAGTTTATCGGCAGGGGCAAACTATGGCTACACCTTC. This translates into CASSLSAGANYGYTF.

CDR3 loop: CASNANRPYGYTF. The CDR3 DNA reads as TGCGCCAGCAATGCGAACAGGCCGTATGGCTACACCTTC. J is TRBJ1-2 and V is TRBV5-1, with D perhaps matching TRBD1 (5 bases). This CDR3 has 13 amino acids. V was pared by 6 bases and J by 5 bases, with 14 bases between. CDR1 and CDR2 (germline): SGHRS, YFSETQ. Complete variable domain (other parts from reference TRBV5-1 and TRBJ1-2): KAGVTQTPRYLIKTRGQQVTLSCSPISGHRSVSWYQQTPGQGLQFLFEYFSETQRNKGNFPGRFSGRQFSNSRSEMNVSTLELGDSALYLCASNANRPYGYTFGSGTRLTVV.

V is TRBV6-6 and J is TRBJ1-1; 7 bases fit TRBD1. Germline V lookup: CDR1 MNHNY, CDR2 SVGAGI (reference sequence). The CDR3 contains 15 residues. Losses at the gene ends were 5 bases for V and 4 bases for J; bases not matched to a gene: 10. CDR3 residues: CASSPRRTGGTEAFF. In DNA, the CDR3 is TGTGCCAGCAGTCCTAGGCGGACAGGCGGCACTGAAGCTTTCTTT.

The chain links TRBV24-1 to TRBJ2-2; D ambiguous. The CDR3 loop spans 12 amino acids. Per the germline V gene, CDR1 is KGHDR and CDR2 is SFDVKD. Trimming stripped 4 bases from V and 8 bases from J, with 7 bases between. CDR3 sequence (DNA): TGTGCCACCAGTGACCTATCTGGGGAGCTGTTTTTT. This encodes CATSDLSGELFF.

The CDR3 reads CASSEQPGETQYF. DNA of the CDR3: TGTGCCAGCAGTGAACAGCCTGGGGAGACCCAGTACTTC. The J gene is TRBJ2-5, the V gene TRBV6-4, with D uncertain. Trimming shortened V by 3 bases and J by 5 bases, and 10 bases separated the two germline ends. Germline CDR1 reads MRHNA; CDR2 reads SNTAGT. The CDR3 spans 13 residues.

V usage is TRBV6-4 and J usage is TRBJ2-2, with a tentative D call TRBD1 (6 bases). CDR3 length: 17 residues. Trimming pared 2 bases from V and 4 bases from J, leaving 17 bases between. Germline CDR1 and CDR2: MRHNA and SNTAGT. The CDR3: CASSDVGDKLGTGELFF. The CDR3 coding sequence is TGTGCCAGCAGTGACGTTGGGGACAAATTGGGCACCGGGGAGCTGTTTTTT.